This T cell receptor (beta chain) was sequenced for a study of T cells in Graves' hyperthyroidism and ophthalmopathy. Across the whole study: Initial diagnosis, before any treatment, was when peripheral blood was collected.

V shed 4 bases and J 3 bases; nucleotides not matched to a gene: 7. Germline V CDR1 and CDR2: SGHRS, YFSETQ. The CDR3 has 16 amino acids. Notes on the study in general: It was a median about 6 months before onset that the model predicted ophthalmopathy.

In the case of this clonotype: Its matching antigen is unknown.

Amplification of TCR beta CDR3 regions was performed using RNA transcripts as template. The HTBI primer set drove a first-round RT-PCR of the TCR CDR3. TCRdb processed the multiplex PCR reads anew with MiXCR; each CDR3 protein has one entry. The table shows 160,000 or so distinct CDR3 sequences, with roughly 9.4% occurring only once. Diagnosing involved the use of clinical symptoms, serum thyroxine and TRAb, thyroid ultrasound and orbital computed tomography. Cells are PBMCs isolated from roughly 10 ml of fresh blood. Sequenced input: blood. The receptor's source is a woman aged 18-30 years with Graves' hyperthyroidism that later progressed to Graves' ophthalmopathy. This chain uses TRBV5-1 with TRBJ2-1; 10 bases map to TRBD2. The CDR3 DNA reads TGCGCCAGCAGCCGGGGACTAGCGACACTCTACAATGAGCAGTTCTTC. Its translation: CASSRGLATLYNEQFF.